The 8 T cell receptor beta chains below all came from one sample that was sequenced in a study of blood T cell repertoires in COVID-19. TCRdb keeps only in-frame clones here, not all; method: immunoSEQ multiplex PCR. The table records 470,000 or so clones, roughly nine tenths of them present only once. The sample consisted of PBMCs or T cells enriched from blood (not recorded which). The receptors shown here come from a woman under 30 with acute COVID-19.

The chain combines TRBV4-1 with TRBJ2-3, with 8 bases matching TRBD2. After removal of 1 base from V and 4 bases from J, the junction contained 13 bases not matched to a gene. The CDR3 consists of 18 residues. Germline loops: CDR1 MGHRA, CDR2 YSYEKL. CDR3 DNA sequence: TGCGCCAGCAGCCAAGCCGTGCTAGCGGGCACAGCATCAGATACGCAGTATTTT. Its translation: CASSQAVLAGTASDTQYF.

DNA of the CDR3: TGTGCCAGCTCACCCCAGCAGGGGCGCAATCAGCCCCAGCATTTT. This encodes CASSPQQGRNQPQHF. V and J are TRBV18 and TRBJ1-5, with TRBD1 as a possible D gene (6 bases). The CDR3 loop spans 15 amino acids. Per germline, CDR1 KGHSH and CDR2 LQKENI. The germline V and J ends were trimmed by 3 bases and 2 bases, with 11 bases remaining between them. The variable domain in full, with the rest retrieved from reference TRBV18 and TRBJ1-5, is NAGVMQNPRHLVRRRGQEARLRCSPMKGHSHVYWYRQLPEEGLKFMVYLQKENIIDESGMPKERFSAEFPKEGPSILRIQQVVRGDSAAYFCASSPQQGRNQPQHFGDGTRLSIL.

J is TRBJ1-3 and V is TRBV18; no clear D. V lost 3 bases, J lost 1 base, and 10 bases lay in between. The CDR3 length is 15 residues. Germline values: CDR1 KGHSH, CDR2 LQKENI. The CDR3 DNA reads as TGTGCCAGCTCACCCCTCGACAAGTCTGGAAACACCATATATTTT. It translates to CASSPLDKSGNTIYF.

The chain carries TRBV19 and TRBJ2-2; D might be TRBD1 (6 bases). Germline CDR1 LNHDA, CDR2 SQIVND (reference sequence). V lost 3 bases and J lost 4, with 9 bases in between. This CDR3 is 14 amino acids long. CDR3 bases: TGTGCCAGTAGTATCACAGGGACCACCGGGGAGCTGTTTTTT. Residues: CASSITGTTGELFF.

J is TRBJ2-1 and V is TRBV2, with 11 bases aligning to TRBD2. Germline V lookup: CDR1 SNHLY, CDR2 FYNNEI. V lost 6 bases, J lost 6 bases, and 7 bases stayed unmatched. The CDR3 is 15 amino acids. The CDR3, as DNA: TGTGCCAGCAGGGAACTAGCGGGAGAGGTCAATGAGCAGTTCTTC. It encodes CASRELAGEVNEQFF. The variable domain in full, with the rest retrieved from reference TRBV2 and TRBJ2-1, is EPEVTQTPSHQVTQMGQEVILRCVPISNHLYFYWYRQILGQKVEFLVSFYNNEISEKSEIFDDQFSVERPDGSNFTLKIRSTKLEDSAMYFCASRELAGEVNEQFFGPGTRLTVL.

The chain links TRBV11-2 to TRBJ1-5; 7 positions match TRBD1. The J segment lost 0 bases and the V segment lost 5 bases, leaving 7 bases of the junction unmatched. Germline V CDR1 and CDR2: SGHAT, FQNNGV. The CDR3 runs 16 residues. The CDR3 protein is CASSPGTELSNQPQHF. CDR3 in DNA: TGTGCCAGCAGCCCAGGGACAGAACTTAGCAATCAGCCCCAGCATTTT. Complete variable domain (other parts from reference TRBV11-2 and TRBJ1-5): EAGVAQSPRYKIIEKRQSVAFWCNPISGHATLYWYQQILGQGPKLLIQFQNNGVVDDSQLPKDRFSAERLKGVDSTLKIQPAKLEDSAVYLCASSPGTELSNQPQHFGDGTRLSIL.

The CDR3 reads CASGLAGGVLSSTDTQYF. The CDR3, as DNA: TGTGCCAGCGGACTAGCGGGGGGGGTACTCTCTAGCACAGATACGCAGTATTTT. The chain employs TRBV2 and TRBJ2-3; TRBD2 matches 15 bases. The germline V gene has CDR1 SNHLY and CDR2 FYNNEI. With V trimmed by 8 bases and J by 0 bases, 9 bases remained unmatched. The CDR3 has 18 amino acids.

The chain carries TRBV2 and TRBJ1-6; 8 nucleotides align to TRBD1. J was trimmed by 7 bases and V by 3 bases; bases with no gene match: 2. CDR3 size: 14 residues. Germline values: CDR1 SNHLY, CDR2 FYNNEI. The CDR3 sequence is CASSETGVNSPLHF. The CDR3 bases are TGTGCCAGCAGTGAGACAGGGGTAAATTCACCCCTCCACTTT.